The 5 T cell receptor beta chains given below trace back to one sample, sequenced in a study of T cells in Graves' hyperthyroidism and ophthalmopathy. Amplified TCR beta CDR3 regions came from RNA transcripts. Using the HTBI primer set, a first-round RT-PCR was run on the TCR CDR3. TCRdb reprocessed the multiplex PCR reads via MiXCR and lists one record per CDR3 protein. This sample has a few hundred thousand distinct CDR3 sequences, with 15% to 20% found just once. The sequenced sample was blood. All receptors derive from a man aged 18 to 29 with Graves' ophthalmopathy.

The chain carries TRBV5-6 and TRBJ2-1; 10 positions match TRBD1. After removal of 2 bases from V and 5 bases from J, the junction contained 7 bases not matched to a gene. There are 16 residues in the CDR3. Germline CDR1 is SGHDT and CDR2 is YYEEEE. This chain's CDR3 is CASSLPGTGAHNEQFF. CDR3 DNA: TGTGCCAGCAGCTTACCCGGGACAGGGGCCCACAATGAGCAGTTCTTC.

This rearrangement joins TRBV10-3 to TRBJ2-2, with D possibly being TRBD1 or TRBD2 (5 bases each). Germline values: CDR1 ENHRY, CDR2 SYGVKD. V was pared by 3 bases and J by 4 bases, with 12 bases between. The length of the CDR3 is 15 residues. The CDR3 region is CAISDPGPSTGELFF. For the CDR3, the DNA is TGTGCCATCAGTGACCCGGGACCGAGCACCGGGGAGCTGTTTTTT.

This chain connects TRBV10-3 to TRBJ1-1; D not resolved. This CDR3 has 14 amino acids. Germline assignment: CDR1 ENHRY and CDR2 SYGVKD. Trimming stripped 2 bases from V and 5 bases from J, with 12 bases between. In DNA form, the CDR3 reads TGTGCCATCAGTGAGCCGGGAGGGAGGACTGAAGCTTTCTTT. Encoded protein: CAISEPGGRTEAFF.

The table lists this clonotype with many counts. The chain has TRBV11-3 and TRBJ2-5; TRBD1 matches 8 bases. This CDR3 spans 15 amino acids. With 5 bases clipped from V and 5 bases from J, the junction kept 10 bases outside the gene matches. Germline-derived CDR1 and CDR2 are SGHNT and YENEEA. CDR3 in amino acids: CASSQGDRLEETQYF. CDR3 nucleotides: TGTGCCAGCAGCCAGGGGGACAGGCTAGAGGAGACCCAGTACTTC.

For this clonotype: A much larger clone is a single base away; this may be a read error. The chain couples TRBV18 to TRBJ1-1; 11 bases line up with TRBD1. The germline CDR1 and CDR2 sequences are KGHSH and LQKENI. This CDR3 is built from 14 residues. Here the CDR3 reads CASSRDRGNTEALF. CDR3 DNA: TGTGCCAGCTCGCGGGACAGGGGGAACACTGAAGCTCTCTTT. Full variable domain (outside the CDR3, taken from reference TRBV18 and TRBJ1-1): NAGVMQNPRHLVRRRGQEARLRCSPMKGHSHVYWYRQLPEEGLKFMVYLQKENIIDESGMPKERFSAEFPKEGPSILRIQQVVRGDSAAYFCASSRDRGNTEALFGQGTRLTVV.